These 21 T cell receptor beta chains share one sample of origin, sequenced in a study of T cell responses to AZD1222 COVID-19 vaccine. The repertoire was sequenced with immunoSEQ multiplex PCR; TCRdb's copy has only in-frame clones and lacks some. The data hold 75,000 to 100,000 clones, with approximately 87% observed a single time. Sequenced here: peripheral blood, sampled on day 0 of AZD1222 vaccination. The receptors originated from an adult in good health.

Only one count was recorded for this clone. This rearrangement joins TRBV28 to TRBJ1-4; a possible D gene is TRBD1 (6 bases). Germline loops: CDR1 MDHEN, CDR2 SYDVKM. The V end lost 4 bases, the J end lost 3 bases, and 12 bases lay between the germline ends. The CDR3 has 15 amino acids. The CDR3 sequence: CASSSEGGANEKLFF. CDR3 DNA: TGTGCCAGCAGTTCCGAGGGGGGGGCTAATGAAAAACTGTTTTTT. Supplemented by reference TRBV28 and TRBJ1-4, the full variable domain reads DVKVTQSSRYLVKRTGEKVFLECVQDMDHENMFWYRQDPGLGLRLIYFSYDVKMKEKGDIPEGYSVSREKKERFSLILESASTNQTSMYLCASSSEGGANEKLFFGSGTQLSVL.

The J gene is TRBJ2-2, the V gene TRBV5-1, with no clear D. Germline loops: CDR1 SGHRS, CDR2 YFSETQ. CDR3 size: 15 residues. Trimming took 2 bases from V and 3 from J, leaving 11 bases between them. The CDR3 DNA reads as TGCGCCAGCAGCTTCGAACTACTGTACACCGGGGAGCTGTTTTTT. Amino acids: CASSFELLYTGELFF.

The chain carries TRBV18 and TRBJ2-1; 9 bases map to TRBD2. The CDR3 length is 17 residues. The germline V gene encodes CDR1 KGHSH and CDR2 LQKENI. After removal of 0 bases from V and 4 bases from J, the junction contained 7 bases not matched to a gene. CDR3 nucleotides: TGTGCCAGCTCACCACCACAGACTAGCGGACCATACAATGAGCAGTTCTTC. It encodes CASSPPQTSGPYNEQFF.

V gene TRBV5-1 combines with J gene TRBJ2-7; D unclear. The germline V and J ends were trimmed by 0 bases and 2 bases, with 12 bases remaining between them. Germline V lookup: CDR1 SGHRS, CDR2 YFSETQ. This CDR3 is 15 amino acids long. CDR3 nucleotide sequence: TGCGCCAGCAGCTTGGCCTTGGCAGCCACCTACGAGCAGTACTTC. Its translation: CASSLALAATYEQYF. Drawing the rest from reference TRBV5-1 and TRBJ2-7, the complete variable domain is KAGVTQTPRYLIKTRGQQVTLSCSPISGHRSVSWYQQTPGQGLQFLFEYFSETQRNKGNFPGRFSGRQFSNSRSEMNVSTLELGDSALYLCASSLALAATYEQYFGPGTRLTVT.

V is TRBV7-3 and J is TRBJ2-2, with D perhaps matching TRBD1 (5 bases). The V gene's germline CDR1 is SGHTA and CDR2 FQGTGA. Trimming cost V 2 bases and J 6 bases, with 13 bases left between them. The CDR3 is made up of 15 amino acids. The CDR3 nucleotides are TGTGCCAGCAGCTTAGGGGCCATGAGCCCCGGGGAGCTGTTTTTT. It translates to CASSLGAMSPGELFF.

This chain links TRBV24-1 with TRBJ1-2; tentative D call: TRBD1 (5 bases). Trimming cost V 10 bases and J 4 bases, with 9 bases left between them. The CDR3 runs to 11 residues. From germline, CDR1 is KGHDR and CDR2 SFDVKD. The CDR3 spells CATSGFYGYTF. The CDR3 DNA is TGTGCCACGTCAGGGTTCTATGGCTACACCTTC.

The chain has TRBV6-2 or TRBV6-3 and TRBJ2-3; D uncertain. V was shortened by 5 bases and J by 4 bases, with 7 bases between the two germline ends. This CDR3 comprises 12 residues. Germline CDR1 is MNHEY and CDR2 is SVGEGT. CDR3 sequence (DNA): TGTGCCAGCAGTCCACAGCCAGATACGCAGTATTTT. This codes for CASSPQPDTQYF.

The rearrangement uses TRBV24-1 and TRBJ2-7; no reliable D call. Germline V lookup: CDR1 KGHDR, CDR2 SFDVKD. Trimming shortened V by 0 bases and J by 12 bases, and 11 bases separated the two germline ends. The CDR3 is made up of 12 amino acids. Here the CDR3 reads CATSDLQAPRYF. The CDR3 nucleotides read TGTGCCACCAGTGATTTGCAGGCTCCGCGGTACTTC.

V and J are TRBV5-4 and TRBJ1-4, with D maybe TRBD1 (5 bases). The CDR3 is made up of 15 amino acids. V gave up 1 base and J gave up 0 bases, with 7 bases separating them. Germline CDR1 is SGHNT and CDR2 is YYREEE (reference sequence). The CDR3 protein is CASSLKGATNEKLFF. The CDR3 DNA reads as TGTGCCAGCAGCTTGAAAGGGGCAACTAATGAAAAACTGTTTTTT.

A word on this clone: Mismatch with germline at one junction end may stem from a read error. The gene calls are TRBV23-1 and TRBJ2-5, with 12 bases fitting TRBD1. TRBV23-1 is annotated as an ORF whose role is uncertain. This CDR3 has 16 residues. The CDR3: CASSQTNRDRGRRSNF. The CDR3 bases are TGCGCCAGCAGTCAAACCAACCGGGACAGGGGGCGGCGGTCCAACTTC.

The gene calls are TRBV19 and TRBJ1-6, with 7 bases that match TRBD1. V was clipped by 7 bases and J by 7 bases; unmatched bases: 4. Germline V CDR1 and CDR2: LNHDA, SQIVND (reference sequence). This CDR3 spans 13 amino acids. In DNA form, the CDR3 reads TGTGCCAGTAACGACAGGGTAAATTCACCCCTCCACTTT. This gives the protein CASNDRVNSPLHF. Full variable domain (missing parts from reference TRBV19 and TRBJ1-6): DGGITQSPKYLFRKEGQNVTLSCEQNLNHDAMYWYRQDPGQGLRLIYYSQIVNDFQKGDIAEGYSVSREKKESFPLTVTSAQKNPTAFYLCASNDRVNSPLHFGNGTRLTVT.

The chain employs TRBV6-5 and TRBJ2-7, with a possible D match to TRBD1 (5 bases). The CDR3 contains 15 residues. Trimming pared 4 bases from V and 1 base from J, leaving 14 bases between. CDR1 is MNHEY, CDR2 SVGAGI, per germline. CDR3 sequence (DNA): TGTGCCAGCAGTTCAGGGCAGGCCAATTCCTACGAGCAGTACTTC. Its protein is CASSSGQANSYEQYF.

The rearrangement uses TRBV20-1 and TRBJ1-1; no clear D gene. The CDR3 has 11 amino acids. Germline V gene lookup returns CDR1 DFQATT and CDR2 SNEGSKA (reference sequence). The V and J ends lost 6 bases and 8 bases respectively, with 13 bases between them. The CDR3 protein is CSAYGGREAFF. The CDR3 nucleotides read TGCAGTGCCTATGGCGGCCGAGAAGCTTTCTTT.

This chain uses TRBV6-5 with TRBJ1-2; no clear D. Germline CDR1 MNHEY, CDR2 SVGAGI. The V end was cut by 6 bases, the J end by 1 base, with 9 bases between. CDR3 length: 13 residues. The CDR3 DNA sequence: TGTGCCAGCAGAAAGGACGGTAACTATGGCTACACCTTC. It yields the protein CASRKDGNYGYTF.

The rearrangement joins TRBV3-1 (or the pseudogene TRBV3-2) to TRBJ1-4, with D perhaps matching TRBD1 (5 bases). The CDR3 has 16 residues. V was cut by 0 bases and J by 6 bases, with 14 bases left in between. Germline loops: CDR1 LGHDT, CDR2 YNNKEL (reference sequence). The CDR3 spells CASSQDREGVYEKLFF. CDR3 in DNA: TGTGCCAGCAGCCAAGACAGGGAGGGTGTTTATGAAAAACTGTTTTTT.

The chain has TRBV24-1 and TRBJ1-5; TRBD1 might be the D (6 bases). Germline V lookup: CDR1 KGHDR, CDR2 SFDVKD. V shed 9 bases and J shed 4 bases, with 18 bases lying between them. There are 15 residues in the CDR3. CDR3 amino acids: CATQGSSSWNQPQHF. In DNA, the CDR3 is TGTGCCACCCAGGGGTCATCGAGTTGGAATCAGCCCCAGCATTTT.

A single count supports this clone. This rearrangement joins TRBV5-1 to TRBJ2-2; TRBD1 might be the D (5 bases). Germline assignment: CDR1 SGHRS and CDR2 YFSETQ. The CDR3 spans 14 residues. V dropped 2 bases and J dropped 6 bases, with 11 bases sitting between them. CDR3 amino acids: CASSLTRVPGELFF. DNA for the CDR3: TGCGCCAGCAGCTTAACCAGGGTCCCCGGGGAGCTGTTTTTT.

The CDR3 spells CASSLVGDEQFF. The CDR3 DNA reads TGTGCCAGCAGCTTAGTAGGCGATGAGCAGTTCTTC. The chain is built from TRBV7-3 and TRBJ2-1; D not certain. The germline V gene encodes CDR1 SGHTA and CDR2 FQGTGA. V was pared by 2 bases and J by 8 bases, with 7 bases between. The CDR3 is made up of 12 amino acids.

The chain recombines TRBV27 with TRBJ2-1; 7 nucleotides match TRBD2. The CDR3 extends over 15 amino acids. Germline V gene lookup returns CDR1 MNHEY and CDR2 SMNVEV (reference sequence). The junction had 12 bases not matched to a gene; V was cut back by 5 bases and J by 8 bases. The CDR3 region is CASSPPFSGGDEQFF. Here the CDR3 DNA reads TGTGCCAGCAGTCCCCCATTTTCGGGAGGCGATGAGCAGTTCTTC.

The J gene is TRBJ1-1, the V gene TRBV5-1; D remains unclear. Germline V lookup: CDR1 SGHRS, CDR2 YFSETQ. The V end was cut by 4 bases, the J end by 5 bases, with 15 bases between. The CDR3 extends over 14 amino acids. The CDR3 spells CASSPDRRGTEAFF. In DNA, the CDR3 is TGCGCCAGCAGCCCGGACCGAAGAGGTACTGAAGCTTTCTTT.

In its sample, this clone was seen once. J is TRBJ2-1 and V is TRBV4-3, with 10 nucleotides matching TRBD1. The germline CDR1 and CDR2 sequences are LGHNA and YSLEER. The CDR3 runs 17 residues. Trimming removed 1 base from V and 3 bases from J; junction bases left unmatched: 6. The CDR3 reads CASSQGHRDRGYNEQFF. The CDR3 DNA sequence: TGCGCCAGCAGCCAAGGCCACCGGGACAGGGGCTACAATGAGCAGTTCTTC.